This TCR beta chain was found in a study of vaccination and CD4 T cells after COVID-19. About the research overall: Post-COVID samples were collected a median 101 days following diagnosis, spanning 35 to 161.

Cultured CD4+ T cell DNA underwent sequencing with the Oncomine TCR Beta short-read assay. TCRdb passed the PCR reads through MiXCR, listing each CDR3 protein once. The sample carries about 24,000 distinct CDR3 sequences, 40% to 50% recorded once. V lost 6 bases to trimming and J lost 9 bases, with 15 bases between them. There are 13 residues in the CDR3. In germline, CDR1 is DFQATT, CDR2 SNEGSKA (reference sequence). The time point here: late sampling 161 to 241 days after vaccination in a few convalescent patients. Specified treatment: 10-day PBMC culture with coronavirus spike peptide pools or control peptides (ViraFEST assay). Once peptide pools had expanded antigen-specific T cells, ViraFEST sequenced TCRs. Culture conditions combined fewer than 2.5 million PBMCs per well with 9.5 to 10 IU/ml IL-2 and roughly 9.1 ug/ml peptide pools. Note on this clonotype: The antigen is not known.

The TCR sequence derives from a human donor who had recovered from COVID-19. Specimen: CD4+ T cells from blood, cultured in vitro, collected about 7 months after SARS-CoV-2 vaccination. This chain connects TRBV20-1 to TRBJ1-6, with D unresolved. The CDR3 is CSARPRLGSPLHF. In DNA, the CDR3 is TGCAGTGCCCGGCCCCGGTTGGGTTCACCCCTCCACTTT.